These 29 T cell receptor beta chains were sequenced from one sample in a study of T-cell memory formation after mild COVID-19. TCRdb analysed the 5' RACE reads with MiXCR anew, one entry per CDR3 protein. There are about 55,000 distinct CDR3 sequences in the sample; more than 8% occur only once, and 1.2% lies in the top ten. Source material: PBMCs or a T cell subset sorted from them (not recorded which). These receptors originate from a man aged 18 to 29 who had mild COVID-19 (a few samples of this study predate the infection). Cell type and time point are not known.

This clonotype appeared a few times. CDR3: CASSLFPGLADEQYF. The CDR3 bases are TGCGCCAGCAGCTTGTTTCCGGGACTAGCCGACGAGCAGTACTTC. The chain uses TRBV5-1 and TRBJ2-7; 9 nucleotides line up with TRBD2. The J segment lost 5 bases and the V segment lost 1 base, leaving 7 bases of the junction unmatched. The CDR3 is made up of 15 amino acids. Germline-derived CDR1 and CDR2 are SGHRS and YFSETQ.

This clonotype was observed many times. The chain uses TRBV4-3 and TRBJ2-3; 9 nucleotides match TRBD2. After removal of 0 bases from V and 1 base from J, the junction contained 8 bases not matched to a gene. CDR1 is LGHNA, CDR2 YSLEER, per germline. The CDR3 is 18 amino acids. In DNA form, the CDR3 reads TGCGCCAGCAGCCAAGACGGGGCTAAGCGGGGGGGCACAGATACGCAGTATTTT. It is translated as CASSQDGAKRGGTDTQYF.

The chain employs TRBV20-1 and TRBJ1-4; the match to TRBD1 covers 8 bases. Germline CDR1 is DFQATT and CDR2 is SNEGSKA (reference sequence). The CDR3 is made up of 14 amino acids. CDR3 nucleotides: TGCAGCAGTATACGGACAGGGCCTAATGAAAAACTGTTTTTT. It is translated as CSSIRTGPNEKLFF.

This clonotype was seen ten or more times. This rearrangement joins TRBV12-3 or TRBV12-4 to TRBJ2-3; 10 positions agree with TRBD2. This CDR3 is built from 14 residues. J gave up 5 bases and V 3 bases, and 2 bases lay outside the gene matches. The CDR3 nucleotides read TGTGCCAGCAGTTTCCAGCGGGGGGGAGATACGCAGTATTTT. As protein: CASSFQRGGDTQYF.

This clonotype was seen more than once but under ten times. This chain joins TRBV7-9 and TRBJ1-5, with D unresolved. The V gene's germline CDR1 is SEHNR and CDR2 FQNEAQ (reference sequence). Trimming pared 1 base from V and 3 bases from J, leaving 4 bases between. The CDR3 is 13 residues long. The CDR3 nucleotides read TGTGCCAGCAGCTTAGGGGACAATCAGCCCCAGCATTTT. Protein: CASSLGDNQPQHF.

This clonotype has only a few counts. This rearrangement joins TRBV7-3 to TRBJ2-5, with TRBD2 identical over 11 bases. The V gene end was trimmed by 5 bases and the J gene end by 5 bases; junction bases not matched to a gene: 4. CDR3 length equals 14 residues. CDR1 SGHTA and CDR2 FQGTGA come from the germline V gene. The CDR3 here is CASSPASGGETQYF. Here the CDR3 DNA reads TGTGCCAGCAGCCCCGCTAGCGGGGGGGAGACCCAGTACTTC.

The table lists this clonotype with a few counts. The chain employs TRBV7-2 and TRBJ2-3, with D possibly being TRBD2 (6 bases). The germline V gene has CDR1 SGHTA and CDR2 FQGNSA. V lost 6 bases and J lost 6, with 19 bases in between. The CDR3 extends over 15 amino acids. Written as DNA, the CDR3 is TGTGCCAGCAGAGACCCGTCCGTGCGGGGTGATACGCAGTATTTT. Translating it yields CASRDPSVRGDTQYF.

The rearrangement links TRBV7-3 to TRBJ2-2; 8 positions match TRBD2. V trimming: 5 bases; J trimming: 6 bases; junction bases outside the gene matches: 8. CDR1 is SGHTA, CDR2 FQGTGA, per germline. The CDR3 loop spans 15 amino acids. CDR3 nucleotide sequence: TGTGCCAGCAGCCGGGGGGGGGCCCGGGCCGGGGAGCTGTTTTTT. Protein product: CASSRGGARAGELFF.

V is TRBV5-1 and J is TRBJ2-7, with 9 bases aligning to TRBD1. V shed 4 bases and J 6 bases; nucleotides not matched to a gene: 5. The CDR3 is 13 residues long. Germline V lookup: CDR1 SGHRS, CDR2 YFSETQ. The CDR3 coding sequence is TGCGCCAGCAGCGCCCAGACAGGGGGCGAGCAGTACGTC. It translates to CASSAQTGGEQYV.

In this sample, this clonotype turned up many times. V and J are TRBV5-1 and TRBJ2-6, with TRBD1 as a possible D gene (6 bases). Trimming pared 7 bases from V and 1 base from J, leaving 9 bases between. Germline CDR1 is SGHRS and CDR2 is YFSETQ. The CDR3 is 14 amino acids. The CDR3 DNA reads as TGCGCCAGCCTGGACAGTTCTGGGGCCAACGTCCTGACTTTC. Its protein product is CASLDSSGANVLTF. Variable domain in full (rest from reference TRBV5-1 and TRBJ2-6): KAGVTQTPRYLIKTRGQQVTLSCSPISGHRSVSWYQQTPGQGLQFLFEYFSETQRNKGNFPGRFSGRQFSNSRSEMNVSTLELGDSALYLCASLDSSGANVLTFGAGSRLTVL.

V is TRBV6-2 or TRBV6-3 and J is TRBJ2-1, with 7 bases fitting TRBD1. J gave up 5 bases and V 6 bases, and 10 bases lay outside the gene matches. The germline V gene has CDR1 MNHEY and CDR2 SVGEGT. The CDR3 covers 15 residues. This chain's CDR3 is CASRTPGQPHNEQFF. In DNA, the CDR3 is TGTGCCAGCAGAACCCCGGGACAGCCACACAATGAGCAGTTCTTC.

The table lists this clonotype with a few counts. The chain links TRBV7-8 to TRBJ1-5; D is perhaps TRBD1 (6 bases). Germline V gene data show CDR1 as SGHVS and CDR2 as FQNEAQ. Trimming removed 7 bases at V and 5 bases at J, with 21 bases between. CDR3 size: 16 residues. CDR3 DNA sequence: TGTGCCAGCACCACGAGTTACGCGGGGACACATCAGCCCCAGCATTTT. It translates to CASTTSYAGTHQPQHF.

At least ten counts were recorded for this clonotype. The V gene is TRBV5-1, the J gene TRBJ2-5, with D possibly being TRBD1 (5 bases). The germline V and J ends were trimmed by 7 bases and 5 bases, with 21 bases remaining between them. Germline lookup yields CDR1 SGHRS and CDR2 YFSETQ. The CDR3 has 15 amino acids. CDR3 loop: CASQGDYKGLETQYF. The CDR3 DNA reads TGCGCCAGCCAAGGGGATTACAAGGGTCTCGAGACCCAGTACTTC.

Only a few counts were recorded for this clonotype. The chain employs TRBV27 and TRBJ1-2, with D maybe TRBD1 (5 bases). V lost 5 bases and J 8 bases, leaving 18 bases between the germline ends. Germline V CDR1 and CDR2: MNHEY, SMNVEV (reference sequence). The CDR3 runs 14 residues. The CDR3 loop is CASSPQQGLWGYTF. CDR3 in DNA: TGTGCCAGCAGTCCCCAGCAGGGTCTATGGGGCTACACCTTC.

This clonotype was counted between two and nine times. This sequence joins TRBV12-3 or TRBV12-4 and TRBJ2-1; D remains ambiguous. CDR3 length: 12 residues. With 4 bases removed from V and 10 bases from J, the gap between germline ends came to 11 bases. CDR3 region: CASSSGTPEQFF. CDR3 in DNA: TGTGCCAGCAGTTCGGGCACGCCGGAGCAGTTCTTC.

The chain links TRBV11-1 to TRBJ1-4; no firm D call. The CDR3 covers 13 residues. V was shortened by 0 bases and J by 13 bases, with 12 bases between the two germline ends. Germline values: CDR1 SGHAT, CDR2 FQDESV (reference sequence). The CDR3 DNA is TGTGCCAGCAGCTTAGCGCCGGGTCGAGGACTGTTTTTT. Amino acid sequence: CASSLAPGRGLFF. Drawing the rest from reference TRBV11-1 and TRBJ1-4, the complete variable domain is EAEVAQSPRYKITEKSQAVAFWCDPISGHATLYWYRQILGQGPELLVQFQDESVVDDSQLPKDRFSAERLKGVDSTLKIQPAELGDSAMYLCASSLAPGRGLFFGSGTQLSVL.

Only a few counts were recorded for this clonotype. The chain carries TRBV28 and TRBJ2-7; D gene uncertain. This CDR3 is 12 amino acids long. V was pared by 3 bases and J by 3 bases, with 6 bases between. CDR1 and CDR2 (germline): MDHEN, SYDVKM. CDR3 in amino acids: CASSLDLYEQYV. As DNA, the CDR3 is TGTGCCAGCAGTTTGGACCTCTACGAGCAGTACGTC.

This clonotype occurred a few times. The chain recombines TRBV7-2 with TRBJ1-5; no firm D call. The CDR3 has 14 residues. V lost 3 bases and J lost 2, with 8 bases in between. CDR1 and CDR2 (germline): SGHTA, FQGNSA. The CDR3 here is CASSFSSGNQPQHF. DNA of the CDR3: TGTGCCAGCAGCTTTTCGTCGGGCAATCAGCCCCAGCATTTT.

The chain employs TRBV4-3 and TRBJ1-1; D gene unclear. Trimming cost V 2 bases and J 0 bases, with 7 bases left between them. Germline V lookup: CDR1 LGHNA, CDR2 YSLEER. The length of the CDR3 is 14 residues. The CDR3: CASSQNFMNTEAFF. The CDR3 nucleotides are TGCGCCAGCAGCCAAAACTTCATGAACACTGAAGCTTTCTTT.

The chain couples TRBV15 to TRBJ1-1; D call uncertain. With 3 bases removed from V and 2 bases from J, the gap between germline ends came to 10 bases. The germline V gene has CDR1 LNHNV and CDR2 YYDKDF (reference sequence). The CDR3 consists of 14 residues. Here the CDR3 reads CATSRDVSNTEAFF. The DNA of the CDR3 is TGTGCCACCAGCAGGGACGTATCTAACACTGAAGCTTTCTTT.

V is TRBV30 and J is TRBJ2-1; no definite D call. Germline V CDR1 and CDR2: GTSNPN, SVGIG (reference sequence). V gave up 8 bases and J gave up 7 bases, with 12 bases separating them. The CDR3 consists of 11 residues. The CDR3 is CATIRQNEQFF. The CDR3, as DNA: TGTGCCACAATCAGGCAGAATGAGCAGTTCTTC. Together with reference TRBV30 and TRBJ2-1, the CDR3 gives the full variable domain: SQTIHQWPATLVQPVGSPLSLECTVEGTSNPNLYWYRQAAGRGLQLLFYSVGIGQISSEVPQNLSASRPQDRQFILSSKKLLLSDSGFYLCATIRQNEQFFGPGTRLTVL.

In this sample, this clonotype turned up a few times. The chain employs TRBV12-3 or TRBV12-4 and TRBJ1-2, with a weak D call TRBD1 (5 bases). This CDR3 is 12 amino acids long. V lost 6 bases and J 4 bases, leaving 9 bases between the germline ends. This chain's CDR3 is CASSLTGYGYTF. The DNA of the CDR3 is TGTGCCAGCAGCCTCACAGGCTATGGCTACACCTTC.

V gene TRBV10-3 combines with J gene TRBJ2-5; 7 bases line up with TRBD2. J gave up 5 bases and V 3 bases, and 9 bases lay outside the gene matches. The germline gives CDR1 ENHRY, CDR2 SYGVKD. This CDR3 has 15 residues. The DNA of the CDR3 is TGTGCCATCAGTGACAGAGGTCGGGGGGATGAGACCCAGTACTTC. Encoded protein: CAISDRGRGDETQYF.

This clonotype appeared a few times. CDR3 bases: TGTGCCAGCAGCTCCCCCTGGGGACAGGGATACGAGCAGTACGTC. Translation gives CASSSPWGQGYEQYV. V is TRBV7-9 and J is TRBJ2-7; 9 bases are a match to TRBD1. V shed 4 bases and J 4 bases; nucleotides not matched to a gene: 8. The CDR3 is 15 amino acids. Germline lookup yields CDR1 SEHNR and CDR2 FQNEAQ (reference sequence).

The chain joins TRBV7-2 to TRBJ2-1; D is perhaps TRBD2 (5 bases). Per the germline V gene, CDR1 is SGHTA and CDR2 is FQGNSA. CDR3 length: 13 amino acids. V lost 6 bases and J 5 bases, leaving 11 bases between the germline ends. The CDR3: CASRLGADNEQFF. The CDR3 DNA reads TGTGCCAGCAGGCTCGGAGCGGACAATGAGCAGTTCTTC.

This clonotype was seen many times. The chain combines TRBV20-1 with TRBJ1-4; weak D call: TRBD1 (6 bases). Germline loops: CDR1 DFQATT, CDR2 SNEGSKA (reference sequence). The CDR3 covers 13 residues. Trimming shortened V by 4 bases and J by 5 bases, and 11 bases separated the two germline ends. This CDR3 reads CSAKGGPNEKLFF. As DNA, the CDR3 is TGCAGTGCTAAGGGGGGTCCCAATGAAAAACTGTTTTTT.

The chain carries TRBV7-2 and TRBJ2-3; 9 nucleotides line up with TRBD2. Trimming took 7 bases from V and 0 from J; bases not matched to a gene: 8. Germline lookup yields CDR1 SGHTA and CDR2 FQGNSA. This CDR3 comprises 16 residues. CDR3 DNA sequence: TGTGCCAGCACCCTTGGGACTAGCCCTAGCACAGATACGCAGTATTTT. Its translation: CASTLGTSPSTDTQYF.

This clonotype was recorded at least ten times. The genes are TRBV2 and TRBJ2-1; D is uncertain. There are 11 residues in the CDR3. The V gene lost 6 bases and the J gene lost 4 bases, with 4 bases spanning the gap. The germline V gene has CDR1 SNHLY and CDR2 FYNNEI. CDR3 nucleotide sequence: TGTGCCAGCAGCCCTTACAATGAGCAGTTCTTC. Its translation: CASSPYNEQFF.

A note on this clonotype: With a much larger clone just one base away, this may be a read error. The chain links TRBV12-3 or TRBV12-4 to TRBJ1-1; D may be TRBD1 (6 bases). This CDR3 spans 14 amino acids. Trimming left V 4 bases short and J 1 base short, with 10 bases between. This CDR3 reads CASSSGQWNTEAFF. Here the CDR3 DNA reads TGTGCCAGCAGTTCCGGACAGTGGAACACTGAAGCTTTCTTT.